This T cell receptor (beta chain) is drawn from a study of T cells in Graves' hyperthyroidism and ophthalmopathy. Trimming shortened V by 0 bases and J by 1 base, and 10 bases separated the two germline ends. Per germline, CDR1 LNHNV and CDR2 YYDKDF (reference sequence). This CDR3 contains 15 residues. Template material for amplifying TCR beta CDR3 regions consisted of RNA transcripts. TCR CDR3 regions were first amplified by RT-PCR with HTBI primers. MiXCR, run by TCRdb on the multiplex PCR reads, gives a single entry per CDR3 protein. Of 450,000 to 550,000 distinct CDR3 sequences in the sample, about 24% are singletons; the top ten hold roughly 12%.

The receptor was isolated from a woman in her twenties or thirties with Graves' ophthalmopathy. The J gene is TRBJ2-7, the V gene TRBV15; D gene uncertain. Sequencing input: blood. CDR3 protein: CATSRDLMDSYEQYF. CDR3 DNA sequence: TGTGCCACCAGCAGAGATCTTATGGATTCCTACGAGCAGTACTTC. Supplemented by reference TRBV15 and TRBJ2-7, the full variable domain reads DAMVIQNPRYQVTQFGKPVTLSCSQTLNHNVMYWYQQKSSQAPKLLFHYYDKDFNNEADTPDNFQSRRPNTSFCFLDIRSPGLGDTAMYLCATSRDLMDSYEQYFGPGTRLTVT.